A selection of T cell receptor beta chains follows, all from one sample in a study of PD-L1 blockade in urothelial cancer. Assay: immunoSEQ multiplex PCR; the TCRdb copy retains only in-frame clones and omits some. The top ten hold around 8% of the sample, which has roughly 100,000 clones, 83% seen once. The sample in question was PBMCs, obtained around atezolizumab (anti-PD-L1) treatment. The receptors here all came from a man aged 70-80 years with urothelial cancer. Each CDR3 is given with its conserved first and last residue. D genes are given only for firm matches. The listing skips clone size in some rows; elsewhere it reads once, few, many or a size class.

>TRBV9|TRBD1|-|TRBJ1-1
CASSVSGQARGGTEAFF
TGTGCCAGCAGCGTTTCGGGACAGGCTAGAGGTGGCACTGAAGCTTTCTTT
>TRBV6-5|-|medium-sized|TRBJ2-3
CASSLQSTDTQYF
TGTGCCAGCAGTCTGCAGAGCACAGATACGCAGTATTTT
>TRBV11-2|-|-|TRBJ1-2
CASSLDNNPLYGYTF
TGTGCCAGCAGCTTAGATAATAACCCCCTATATGGCTACACCTTC
>TRBV12-1|-|-|TRBJ1-6
CASSFAAGATYNSPLHF
-
>TRBV27|-|few|TRBJ2-6
CASSLWARGPGANVLTF
TGTGCCAGCAGTTTGTGGGCGCGGGGCCCGGGGGCCAACGTCCTGACTTTC
>TRBV28|-|-|TRBJ1-2
CASSSELYGYTF
TGTGCCAGCAGTTCGGAGCTCTATGGCTACACCTTC
>TRBV9|TRBD1|few|TRBJ1-1
CASSLGQGALTEAFF
TGTGCCAGCAGCCTGGGACAGGGGGCGCTTACTGAAGCTTTCTTT
>TRBV9|TRBD1|-|TRBJ1-2
CASSVESGGRGYTF
TGTGCCAGCAGCGTAGAGTCAGGGGGTCGTGGCTACACCTTC
>TRBV25-1|-|-|TRBJ2-3
CASSEGRGYTQYF
TGTGCCAGCAGTGAAGGAAGGGGATATACGCAGTATTTT
>TRBV29-1|-|-|TRBJ2-7
CSVRGTIYEQYF
TGCAGCGTGCGAGGGACAATCTACGAGCAGTACTTC
>TRBV5-6|-|-|TRBJ1-2
CASSLAGMGGYTF
TGTGCCAGCAGCTTGGCAGGGATGGGGGGCTACACCTTC
>TRBV2|TRBD1|-|TRBJ2-7
CASSVGQGDEQYF
TGTGCCAGCAGTGTCGGGCAGGGGGACGAGCAGTACTTC
>TRBV25-1|TRBD1|-|TRBJ2-5
CASSPPSGRGSQETQYF
TGTGCCAGCAGTCCTCCCAGTGGCAGGGGGTCCCAGGAGACCCAGTACTTC
>TRBV5-1|TRBD2|-|TRBJ2-6
CASSRGGDNISGANVLTF
TGCGCCAGCAGCCGGGGGGGGGATAACATCTCTGGGGCCAACGTCCTGACTTTC
>TRBV2|-|few|TRBJ1-5
CASSLSNQPQHF
TGTGCCAGCTCCCTGAGCAATCAGCCCCAGCATTTT
>TRBV12-5|TRBD2|-|TRBJ2-5
CASGGTSGSETQYF
TGTGCTAGTGGTGGGACTAGCGGGAGCGAGACCCAGTACTTC
>TRBV5-4|TRBD2|few|TRBJ2-3
CASSSGSGRGGTDTQYF
TGTGCCAGCAGCTCTGGGAGCGGGAGGGGAGGCACAGATACGCAGTATTTT
>TRBV21-1|-|-|TRBJ2-7
CARRFRDRSQDEQYF
TGTGCCAGGAGATTCCGGGACAGGTCGCAGGACGAGCAGTACTTC
>TRBV7-7|TRBD2|-|TRBJ2-1
CASSLGLADYNEQFF
TGTGCTAGCAGCTTGGGACTAGCGGATTACAATGAGCAGTTCTTC
>TRBV5-6|TRBD2|-|TRBJ2-1
CASSLVLAGGYNEQFF
TGTGCCAGCAGCTTGGTACTAGCGGGGGGATACAATGAGCAGTTCTTC
>TRBV6-5|-|-|TRBJ2-7
CASSIQGGAYEQYF
TGTGCCAGCAGCATCCAGGGGGGCGCATACGAGCAGTACTTC
>TRBV9|-|few|TRBJ2-7
CASSVDPGTYEQYF
TGTGCCAGCAGCGTAGACCCGGGGACCTACGAGCAGTACTTC
>TRBV13|-|-|TRBJ1-1
CASTAWGRNTEAFF
TGTGCCAGCACAGCTTGGGGCAGGAACACTGAAGCTTTCTTT
>TRBV19|TRBD1|-|TRBJ2-5
CASSSLGQVNQETQYF
TGTGCCAGTAGTTCCTTGGGACAGGTTAACCAAGAGACCCAGTACTTC
>TRBV19|-|-|TRBJ1-3
CASSISDPGSGNTIYF
TGTGCCAGTAGTATATCCGATCCAGGATCTGGAAACACCATATATTTT
>TRBV11-1|-|-|TRBJ1-2
CASSSIRSDYGYTF
TGTGCCAGCAGCTCCATCAGAAGCGACTATGGCTACACCTTC
>TRBV9|TRBD1|-|TRBJ2-7
CASSVGLGGREQYF
TGTGCCAGCAGCGTAGGTTTAGGGGGCCGGGAGCAGTACTTC
>TRBV7-9|-|-|TRBJ2-3
CASSISSGPSTDTQYF
TGTGCCAGCAGTATAAGTAGCGGACCCAGCACAGATACGCAGTATTTT
>TRBV7-2|TRBD1|-|TRBJ2-7
CASSLGQGARYEQYF
TGTGCCAGCAGCTTGGGACAGGGGGCCAGGTACGAGCAGTACTTC
>TRBV14|-|-|TRBJ1-2
CASSQGSRSGYTF
TGTGCCAGCAGCCAAGGGTCGAGGTCAGGCTACACCTTC
>TRBV11-2|TRBD2|-|TRBJ2-1
CASSPTPGLGYNEQFF
TGTGCCAGCAGCCCCACTCCGGGACTAGGATACAATGAGCAGTTCTTC
>TRBV29-1|-|-|TRBJ1-4
CSPGEVGEKLFF
TGCAGCCCGGGGGAGGTGGGGGAAAAACTGTTTTTT
>TRBV5-1|TRBD1|-|TRBJ1-1
CASSLYRGVNTEAFF
TGCGCCAGCAGCTTGTACAGGGGTGTGAACACTGAAGCTTTCTTT
>TRBV5-1|-|-|TRBJ2-1
CASSLVAQAENEQFF
TGCGCCAGCAGCTTGGTCGCGCAGGCAGAGAATGAGCAGTTCTTC
>TRBV6-5|TRBD1|-|TRBJ1-1
CASSLGTGGLGGAFF
TGTGCCAGCAGTTTGGGGACAGGGGGCTTAGGAGGGGCTTTCTTT
>TRBV6-5|TRBD1|-|TRBJ1-3
CASSPTGTGNTIYF
TGTGCCAGCAGTCCGACAGGGACTGGAAACACCATATATTTT
>TRBV6-5|-|once|TRBJ1-2
CASSFQSGDYGYTF
TGTGCCAGCAGTTTCCAGAGTGGAGACTATGGCTACACCTTC
>TRBV5-1|TRBD2|-|TRBJ2-1
CASSVAGAPSEQFF
TGCGCCAGCAGCGTAGCGGGAGCCCCCAGTGAGCAGTTCTTC
>TRBV18|-|-|TRBJ1-1
CASSPRGIDGTEAFF
TGTGCCAGCTCACCCCGGGGGATCGACGGCACTGAAGCTTTCTTT
>TRBV7-9|TRBD1|-|TRBJ1-2
CASSSDRVHGYTF
TGTGCCAGCAGCTCGGACAGGGTCCATGGCTACACCTTC
>TRBV7-6|TRBD2|-|TRBJ2-1
CASSSPGLAEYNEQFF
TGTGCCAGCAGCTCTCCGGGACTAGCGGAGTACAATGAGCAGTTCTTC
>TRBV13|-|once|TRBJ2-5
CASSLGRGESQETQYF
TGTGCCAGCAGCTTAGGCAGAGGAGAGAGCCAAGAGACCCAGTACTTC
>TRBV5-6|-|once|TRBJ1-2
CASSLPDNYGYTF
TGTGCCAGCAGCTTGCCAGATAACTATGGCTACACCTTC
>TRBV19|-|-|TRBJ1-1
CASSGGGGWTEAFF
TGTGCCAGTTCTGGGGGGGGCGGGTGGACTGAAGCTTTCTTT
>TRBV14|-|-|TRBJ2-1
CASSHYGGRGFF
TGTGCCAGCAGCCACTACGGGGGACGAGGGTTCTTC
>TRBV2|TRBD1|-|TRBJ2-2
CASSSDRGGSGELFF
TGTGCCAGCAGCTCAGACAGGGGTGGGTCCGGGGAGCTGTTTTTT
>TRBV18|TRBD1|-|TRBJ1-2
CASSPQTGGDDGYTF
TGTGCCAGCTCACCGCAGACAGGGGGTGACGATGGCTACACCTTC
>TRBV9|-|few|TRBJ1-6
CASSVGPGPESPLHF
TGTGCCAGCAGCGTAGGCCCAGGGCCGGAATCACCCCTCCACTTT
>TRBV5-1|-|few|TRBJ1-3
CASSLALGNTIYF
TGCGCCAGCAGCTTGGCCCTAGGAAACACCATATATTTT
>TRBV2|TRBD1|once|TRBJ2-1
CASRTGTGGYNEQFF
TGTGCCAGCAGGACCGGGACAGGGGGCTACAATGAGCAGTTCTTC
>TRBV29-1|TRBD1|-|TRBJ2-7
CSVGDRAYEQYF
TGCAGCGTTGGGGACAGGGCCTACGAGCAGTACTTC
>TRBV5-1|TRBD1|-|TRBJ2-1
CASSIRTGEGNEQFF
TGCGCCAGCAGCATCCGGACAGGGGAGGGAAATGAGCAGTTCTTC
>TRBV30|-|-|TRBJ2-1
CAWSTGNEQFF
TGTGCCTGGAGTACGGGCAATGAGCAGTTCTTC